The 30 T cell receptor beta chains reported below all come from one sample, sequenced in a study of vaccination effects on CD4 cells after COVID-19. Expansion with viral peptide pools was applied to antigen-specific CD4+ T cells by the ViraFEST assay prior to sequencing. The authors isolated CD4+ T cells after 9 to 10 days of culture. Nucleocapsid antibodies were negative in the vaccine recipients, who had never had SARS-CoV-2 infection. The repertoire was sequenced with immunoSEQ multiplex PCR; TCRdb's copy has only in-frame clones and lacks some. The sample consists of 50,000 to 60,000 clones, around 70% of them appearing once. These receptors lack a known antigen. This sample comprised CD4+ T cells from PBMCs cultured with SARS-CoV-2 spike peptides, obtained before COVID-19 vaccination. The origin of the receptors is a human donor who received a COVID-19 vaccine.

V is TRBV6-6 and J is TRBJ1-2; D is unresolved. Trimming took off 8 bases at V and 1 base at J, with 11 bases between the two ends. The CDR3 has 13 residues. Germline V gives CDR1 MNHNY, CDR2 SVGAGI (reference sequence). CDR3 sequence reads: CASQRLDNYGYTF. The CDR3 DNA follows: TGTGCCAGCCAACGATTGGATAACTATGGCTACACCTTC.

The chain uses TRBV5-1 and TRBJ1-2; 7 nucleotides match TRBD1. Trimming at V came to 4 bases and at J to 4 bases, leaving 13 bases not matched to a gene. Germline V gene sequence: CDR1 SGHRS, CDR2 YFSETQ. The CDR3 totals 16 residues. Written as DNA, the CDR3 is TGCGCCAGCAGCCCGGGGACAGCCAGTCGGGCCTATGGCTACACCTTC. It translates to CASSPGTASRAYGYTF.

The chain is built from TRBV19 and TRBJ1-1; D remains ambiguous. Germline CDR1 LNHDA, CDR2 SQIVND (reference sequence). The CDR3 extends over 14 amino acids. The V end lost 3 bases, the J end lost 0 bases, and 8 bases lay between the germline ends. The CDR3 loop reads CASSIRTLNTEAFF. The CDR3 DNA is TGTGCCAGTAGTATCCGAACACTGAACACTGAAGCTTTCTTT.

The chain couples TRBV25-1 to TRBJ2-3, with 7 bases identical to TRBD1. This CDR3 comprises 15 residues. Germline-derived CDR1 and CDR2 are MGHDK and SYGVNS. Unmatched junction bases numbered 10, after V lost 8 bases and J lost 2 bases. The DNA for the CDR3 is TGTGCCAGCTCATACCGGGACAGCCCCACAGATACGCAGTATTTT. It specifies CASSYRDSPTDTQYF.

The chain joins TRBV7-2 to TRBJ2-5; TRBD2 agrees at 13 bases. Trimming cost V 5 bases and J 4 bases; bases outside gene matches: 7. Germline V gene data show CDR1 as SGHTA and CDR2 as FQGNSA. This CDR3 has 16 residues. The CDR3 region has the DNA TGTGCCAGCAGCCGCCGGACTAGCGGGGGAGGAGAGACCCAGTACTTC. Protein product: CASSRRTSGGGETQYF.

This clone came up a few times. The chain is built from TRBV18 and TRBJ2-1; D might be TRBD1 or TRBD2, each matching 7 bases. Germline CDR1 and CDR2: KGHSH and LQKENI. The CDR3 contains 13 residues. V was shortened by 3 bases and J by 12 bases, with 15 bases between the two germline ends. CDR3 coding DNA: TGTGCCAGCTCACCTTCGCAGGGGGGGCGGCAGTTCTTC. This codes for CASSPSQGGRQFF.

V usage is TRBV20-1 and J usage is TRBJ1-2, with D possibly being TRBD1 (5 bases). The germline gives CDR1 DFQATT, CDR2 SNEGSKA (reference sequence). This CDR3 has 10 amino acids. This CDR3 reads CRWGVYGYTF. Here the CDR3 DNA reads TGCAGGTGGGGGGTCTATGGCTACACCTTC.

V is TRBV6-5 and J is TRBJ1-5, with D possibly TRBD1 on 5 matching bases. Germline V gene sequence: CDR1 MNHEY, CDR2 SVGAGI. Trimming removed 6 bases from V and 5 bases from J, with 14 bases in between. The CDR3 length is 14 residues. The CDR3 spells CASSYGGADQPQHF. In nucleotides, the CDR3 is TGTGCCAGCAGCTACGGGGGTGCGGATCAGCCCCAGCATTTT.

This clone was found a few times. The V call is TRBV5-4, the J call TRBJ1-2; maybe TRBD1 (6 bases). Germline V gene sequence: CDR1 SGHNT, CDR2 YYREEE (reference sequence). V was pared by 2 bases and J by 4 bases, with 12 bases between. The CDR3 length is 14 residues. CDR3 sequence: CASSLGGQAYGYTF. The CDR3 DNA follows: TGTGCCAGCAGCTTAGGGGGACAAGCCTATGGCTACACCTTC.

The rearrangement links TRBV28 to TRBJ1-1; D gene unclear. V lost 6 bases to trimming and J lost 3 bases, with 23 bases between them. CDR1 is MDHEN, CDR2 SYDVKM, per germline. CDR3 length equals 17 residues. CDR3: CASSRSGGQIVDTEAFF. CDR3 coding DNA: TGTGCCAGCAGCCGCAGCGGTGGGCAGATCGTGGACACTGAAGCTTTCTTT.

The chain has TRBV4-2 and TRBJ1-2; no reliable D call. V lost 0 bases, J lost 5 bases, and 10 bases lay in between. CDR3 length: 14 residues. Germline V CDR1 and CDR2: LGHNA, YNFKEQ. CDR3 sequence reads: CASSQDTAEYGYTF. The CDR3 DNA reads TGTGCCAGCAGCCAAGATACAGCTGAATATGGCTACACCTTC.

The rearrangement uses TRBV6-5 and TRBJ2-7; 7 bases map to TRBD1. The CDR3 sequence is 14 residues long. Germline trimming cut 2 bases from V and 5 bases from J; bases unmatched to any gene: 6. The V gene's germline CDR1 is MNHEY and CDR2 SVGAGI. The CDR3 nucleotides read TGTGCCAGCAGTTACGTGACAGGGCTCGACGAGCAGTACTTC. This gives the protein CASSYVTGLDEQYF.

This sequence joins TRBV28 and TRBJ1-1, with D perhaps TRBD1 (5 bases). V shed 4 bases and J shed 1 base, with 13 bases lying between them. CDR1 and CDR2 (germline): MDHEN, SYDVKM. CDR3 size: 15 residues. The CDR3 spells CASSSKGHQNTEAFF. The CDR3 DNA follows: TGTGCCAGCAGTTCTAAAGGACATCAGAACACTGAAGCTTTCTTT.

The chain recombines TRBV14 with TRBJ2-5; D gene ambiguous. The CDR3 runs 13 residues. CDR1 and CDR2 (germline): SGHDN, FVKESK. Trimming removed 1 base at V and 1 base at J, with 4 bases between. The DNA for the CDR3 is TGTGCCAGCAGCCAAGGGTCCCAAGAGACCCAGTACTTC. Its protein product is CASSQGSQETQYF.

This chain joins TRBV29-1 and TRBJ2-3; no reliable D call. This CDR3 has 13 amino acids. CDR1 and CDR2 from the germline V gene are SQVTM and ANQGSEA. V lost 8 bases, J lost 2 bases, and 14 bases lay in between. DNA for the CDR3: TGCAGCACATTGGACCAAGCCACAGATACGCAGTATTTT. It translates to CSTLDQATDTQYF.

This clone was counted between two and nine times. The chain joins TRBV9 to TRBJ1-6; 8 nucleotides align to TRBD1. Losses at the gene ends were 5 bases for V and 4 bases for J; bases not matched to a gene: 8. Germline values: CDR1 SGDLS, CDR2 YYNGEE. This CDR3 region has 16 residues. CDR3 sequence reads: CASRVDRELYNSPLHF. In nucleotides, the CDR3 is TGTGCCAGCAGGGTGGACAGGGAGCTGTATAATTCACCCCTCCACTTT.

This clone came up once. The rearrangement joins TRBV25-1 to TRBJ1-1; maybe TRBD1 (6 bases). This CDR3 is 15 amino acids long. The V gene lost 2 bases and the J gene lost 5 bases, with 15 bases spanning the gap. In germline, CDR1 is MGHDK, CDR2 SYGVNS. The CDR3 protein is CASSEEGGARTEAFF. The CDR3 DNA reads as TGTGCCAGCAGTGAAGAGGGGGGGGCGCGGACTGAAGCTTTCTTT.

The chain joins TRBV2 to TRBJ1-2, with 10 bases identical to TRBD1. This CDR3 has 14 amino acids. J lost 3 bases, V lost 4 bases, and 2 bases had no gene match. The germline V gene encodes CDR1 SNHLY and CDR2 FYNNEI. The CDR3 loop is CASSGGTGDYGYTF. The CDR3 coding sequence is TGTGCCAGCAGTGGGGGGACAGGGGACTATGGCTACACCTTC.

This sequence joins TRBV18 and TRBJ2-3; 8 bases are shared with TRBD1. J gave up 4 bases and V 1 base, and 7 bases lay outside the gene matches. The CDR3 is made up of 16 amino acids. Germline CDR1 reads KGHSH; CDR2 reads LQKENI. CDR3 nucleotide sequence: TGTGCCAGCTCACCACGAGGCAGGGGGCGCCCAGATACGCAGTATTTT. Protein product: CASSPRGRGRPDTQYF.

This chain joins TRBV14 and TRBJ2-7, with D possibly matching TRBD2 (6 bases). V was cut by 4 bases and J by 2 bases, with 15 bases left in between. In germline, CDR1 is SGHDN, CDR2 FVKESK. CDR3 length: 15 residues. The CDR3 loop is CASSLRDSPPYEQYF. The CDR3 DNA reads as TGTGCCAGCAGCCTCCGGGACTCTCCCCCCTACGAGCAGTACTTC.

The chain recombines TRBV6-5 with TRBJ2-7; 8 bases align to TRBD1. The CDR3 has 14 residues. The J segment lost 3 bases and the V segment lost 6 bases, leaving 7 bases of the junction unmatched. Germline V lookup: CDR1 MNHEY, CDR2 SVGAGI. CDR3 coding DNA: TGTGCCAGCAGACTTGACAGGGGTGACTACGAGCAGTACTTC. Translation gives CASRLDRGDYEQYF.

The V gene is TRBV7-9, the J gene TRBJ1-5; D unclear. The ends were cut back, 5 bases at V and 4 bases at J, with 9 bases in the middle. Germline CDR1 and CDR2: SEHNR and FQNEAQ (reference sequence). CDR3 size: 13 residues. CDR3: CASSLDHNQPQHF. CDR3 in DNA: TGTGCCAGCAGCCTAGACCATAATCAGCCCCAGCATTTT.

V is TRBV4-2 and J is TRBJ2-3, with 10 bases aligning to TRBD2. V was pared by 1 base and J by 3 bases, with 7 bases of the junction left unmatched. The CDR3 runs 17 residues. Per germline, CDR1 LGHNA and CDR2 YNFKEQ. The CDR3 nucleotides read TGTGCCAGCAGCCAAGGCCTAGCGGGAGAAGGGACAGATACGCAGTATTTT. This codes for CASSQGLAGEGTDTQYF.

This chain uses TRBV5-5 with TRBJ2-7, with a possible D match to TRBD1 (6 bases). Trimming stripped 4 bases from V and 1 base from J, with 21 bases between. Germline V gene data show CDR1 as SGHKS and CDR2 as YYEKEE (reference sequence). This CDR3 comprises 17 residues. The CDR3 bases are TGTGCCAGCAGCCCCCGCAGAGTGACAGGACGTTCCTACGAGCAGTACTTC. Residues: CASSPRRVTGRSYEQYF.

This chain links TRBV9 with TRBJ2-5; 7 bases match TRBD1. V was clipped by 3 bases and J by 2 bases; unmatched bases: 1. CDR3 length equals 13 residues. Germline V gene data show CDR1 as SGDLS and CDR2 as YYNGEE. The CDR3 spells CASSEGQQETQYF. Here the CDR3 DNA reads TGTGCCAGCAGCGAGGGACAGCAAGAGACCCAGTACTTC.

CDR3 sequence (DNA): TGCGCCAGCAGCACAAACAGGGGCGTAAATACCGGGGAGCTGTTTTTT. Protein product: CASSTNRGVNTGELFF. The chain couples TRBV5-1 to TRBJ2-2; TRBD1 matches at 7 bases. The CDR3 extends over 16 amino acids. Per the germline V gene, CDR1 is SGHRS and CDR2 is YFSETQ. V lost 4 bases to trimming and J lost 5 bases; unmatched junction nucleotides: 11.

This clone showed up just once. This sequence joins TRBV7-9 and TRBJ2-7; the D gene could be TRBD1 or TRBD2 (5 bases each). The germline V gene has CDR1 SEHNR and CDR2 FQNEAQ (reference sequence). With 1 base removed from V and 1 base from J, the gap between germline ends came to 8 bases. This CDR3 contains 14 residues. CDR3 nucleotides: TGTGCCAGCAGCTTAGGGGACGCGTCCTACGAGCAGTACTTC. It yields the protein CASSLGDASYEQYF.

The DNA of the CDR3 is TGTGCCAGCTCCCCCCGCAGCCCTCCTAAGAATGAGCAGTTCTTC. As protein: CASSPRSPPKNEQFF. The chain employs TRBV18 and TRBJ2-1; D is undetermined. The CDR3 length is 15 residues. Germline lookup yields CDR1 KGHSH and CDR2 LQKENI. V was cut by 6 bases and J by 7 bases, with 19 bases left in between. Together with reference TRBV18 and TRBJ2-1, the CDR3 gives the full variable domain: NAGVMQNPRHLVRRRGQEARLRCSPMKGHSHVYWYRQLPEEGLKFMVYLQKENIIDESGMPKERFSAEFPKEGPSILRIQQVVRGDSAAYFCASSPRSPPKNEQFFGPGTRLTVL.

The gene calls are TRBV10-3 and TRBJ1-2, with 7 bases matching TRBD1. CDR3 length equals 14 residues. The germline gives CDR1 ENHRY, CDR2 SYGVKD. Trimming at V came to 4 bases and at J to 2 bases, leaving 4 bases not matched to a gene. This CDR3 is CAISAGQTNYGYTF. DNA of the CDR3: TGTGCCATCAGTGCGGGACAGACCAACTATGGCTACACCTTC.

The chain is built from TRBV6-2 or TRBV6-3 and TRBJ2-4, with 10 bases lining up with TRBD2. There are 18 residues in the CDR3. J gave up 6 bases and V 2 bases, and 13 bases lay outside the gene matches. Per germline, CDR1 MNHEY and CDR2 SVGEGT. The CDR3 here is CASSYPSTLAGEGNIQYF. The CDR3, as DNA: TGTGCCAGCAGTTACCCCTCTACTCTAGCGGGAGAGGGAAACATTCAGTACTTC.